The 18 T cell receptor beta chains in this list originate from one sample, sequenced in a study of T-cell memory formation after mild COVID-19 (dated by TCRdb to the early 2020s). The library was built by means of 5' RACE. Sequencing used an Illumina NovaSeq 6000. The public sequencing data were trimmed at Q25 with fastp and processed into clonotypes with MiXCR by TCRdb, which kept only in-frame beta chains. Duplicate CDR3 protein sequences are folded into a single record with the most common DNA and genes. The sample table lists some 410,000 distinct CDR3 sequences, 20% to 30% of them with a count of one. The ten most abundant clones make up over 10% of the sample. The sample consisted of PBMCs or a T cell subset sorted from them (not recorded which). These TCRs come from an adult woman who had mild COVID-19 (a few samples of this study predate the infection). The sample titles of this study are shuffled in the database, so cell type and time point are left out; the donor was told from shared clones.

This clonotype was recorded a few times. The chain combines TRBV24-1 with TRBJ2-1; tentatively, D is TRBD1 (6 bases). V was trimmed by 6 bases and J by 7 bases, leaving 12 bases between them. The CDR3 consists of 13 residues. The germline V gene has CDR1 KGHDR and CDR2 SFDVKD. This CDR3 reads CATSTFRGNEQFF. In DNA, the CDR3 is TGTGCCACCAGTACGTTCAGGGGAAATGAGCAGTTCTTC.

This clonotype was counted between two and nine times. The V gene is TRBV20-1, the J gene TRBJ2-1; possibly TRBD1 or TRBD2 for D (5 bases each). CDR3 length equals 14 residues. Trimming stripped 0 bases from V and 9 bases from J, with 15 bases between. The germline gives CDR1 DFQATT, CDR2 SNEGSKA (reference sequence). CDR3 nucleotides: TGCAGTGCTAGAGATTACCCCCTAGGGACTGAGCAGTTCTTC. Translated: CSARDYPLGTEQFF.

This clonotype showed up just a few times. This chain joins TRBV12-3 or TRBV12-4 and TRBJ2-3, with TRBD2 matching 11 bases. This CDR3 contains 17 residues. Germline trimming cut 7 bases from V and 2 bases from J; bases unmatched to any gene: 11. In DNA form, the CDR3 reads TGTGCCAGCACCCCTTTGGGTAGCGGGGGGGCCACAGATACGCAGTATTTT. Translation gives CASTPLGSGGATDTQYF.

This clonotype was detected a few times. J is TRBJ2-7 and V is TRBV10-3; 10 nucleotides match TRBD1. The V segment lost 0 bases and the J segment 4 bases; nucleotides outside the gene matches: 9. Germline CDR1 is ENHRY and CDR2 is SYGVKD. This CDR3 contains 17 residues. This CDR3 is CAISESFGQGEPYEQYF. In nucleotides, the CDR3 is TGTGCCATCAGTGAGTCTTTTGGACAGGGGGAACCATACGAGCAGTACTTC.

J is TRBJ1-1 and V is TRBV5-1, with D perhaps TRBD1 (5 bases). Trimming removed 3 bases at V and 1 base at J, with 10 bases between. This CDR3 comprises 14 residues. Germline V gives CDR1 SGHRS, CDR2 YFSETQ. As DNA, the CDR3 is TGCGCCAGCAGCTCTTACGGGGCGAACACTGAAGCTTTCTTT. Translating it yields CASSSYGANTEAFF.

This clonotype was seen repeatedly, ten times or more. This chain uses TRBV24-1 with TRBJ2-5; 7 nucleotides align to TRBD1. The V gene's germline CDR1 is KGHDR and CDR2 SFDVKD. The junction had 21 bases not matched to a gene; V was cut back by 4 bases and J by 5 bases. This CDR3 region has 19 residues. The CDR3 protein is CATSDSGQEVSLTEETQYF. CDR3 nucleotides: TGTGCCACCAGTGACTCTGGACAGGAAGTCTCTCTAACTGAGGAGACCCAGTACTTC.

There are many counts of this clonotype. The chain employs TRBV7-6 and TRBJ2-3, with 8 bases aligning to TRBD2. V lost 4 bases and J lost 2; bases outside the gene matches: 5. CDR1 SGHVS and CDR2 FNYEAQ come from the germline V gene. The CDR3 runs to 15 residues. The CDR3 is CASSWAGGSTDTQYF. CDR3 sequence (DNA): TGTGCCAGCAGCTGGGCGGGAGGTTCCACAGATACGCAGTATTTT.

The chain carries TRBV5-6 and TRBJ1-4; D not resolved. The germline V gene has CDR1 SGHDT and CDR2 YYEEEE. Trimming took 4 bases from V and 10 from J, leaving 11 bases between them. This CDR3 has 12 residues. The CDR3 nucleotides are TGTGCCAGCAGCCTACGCCCGGGAAAACTGTTTTTT. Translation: CASSLRPGKLFF.

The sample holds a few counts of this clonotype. CDR3 in amino acids: CASSLDSLAGANEQFF. In DNA, the CDR3 is TGTGCCAGCAGCTTAGATAGTCTAGCGGGAGCAAATGAGCAGTTCTTC. This chain joins TRBV7-9 and TRBJ2-1; TRBD2 matches 10 bases. V dropped 1 base and J dropped 7; count of bases not matched to a gene: 7. CDR1 is SEHNR, CDR2 FQNEAQ, per germline (reference sequence). There are 16 residues in the CDR3.

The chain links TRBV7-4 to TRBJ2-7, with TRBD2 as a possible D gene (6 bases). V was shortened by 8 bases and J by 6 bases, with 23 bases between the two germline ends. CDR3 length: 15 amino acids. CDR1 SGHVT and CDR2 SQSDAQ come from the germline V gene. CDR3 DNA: TGTGCCAGCGCGGGGTGTGGTCTGACCCTGGTCGAGCAGTACTTC. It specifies CASAGCGLTLVEQYF.

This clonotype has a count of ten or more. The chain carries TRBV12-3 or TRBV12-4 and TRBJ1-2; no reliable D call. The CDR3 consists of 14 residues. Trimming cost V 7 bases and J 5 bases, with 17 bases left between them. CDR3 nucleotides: TGTGCCAGCACCATTAGTACCCCCGGGTATGGCTACACCTTC. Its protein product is CASTISTPGYGYTF.

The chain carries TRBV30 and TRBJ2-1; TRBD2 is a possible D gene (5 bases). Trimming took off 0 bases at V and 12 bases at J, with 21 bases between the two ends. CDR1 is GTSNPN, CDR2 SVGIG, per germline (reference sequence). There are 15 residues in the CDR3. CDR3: CAWSVPSRDLLRQFF. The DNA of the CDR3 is TGTGCCTGGAGTGTACCCTCCCGGGATCTTCTGAGGCAGTTCTTC.

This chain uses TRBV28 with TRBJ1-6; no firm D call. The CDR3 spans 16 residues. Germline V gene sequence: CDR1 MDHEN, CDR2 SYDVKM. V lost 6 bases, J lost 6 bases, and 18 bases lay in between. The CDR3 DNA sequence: TGTGCCAGCAGCCCAAATATTTGGGAGTTTAATTCACCCCTCCACTTT. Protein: CASSPNIWEFNSPLHF. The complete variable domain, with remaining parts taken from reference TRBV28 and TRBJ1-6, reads DVKVTQSSRYLVKRTGEKVFLECVQDMDHENMFWYRQDPGLGLRLIYFSYDVKMKEKGDIPEGYSVSREKKERFSLILESASTNQTSMYLCASSPNIWEFNSPLHFGNGTRLTVT.

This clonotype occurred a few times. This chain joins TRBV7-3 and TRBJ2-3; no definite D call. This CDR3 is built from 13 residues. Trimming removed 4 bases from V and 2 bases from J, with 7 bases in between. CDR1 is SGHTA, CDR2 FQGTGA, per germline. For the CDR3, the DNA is TGTGCCAGCAGCTCGGTGCCCACAGATACGCAGTATTTT. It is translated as CASSSVPTDTQYF.

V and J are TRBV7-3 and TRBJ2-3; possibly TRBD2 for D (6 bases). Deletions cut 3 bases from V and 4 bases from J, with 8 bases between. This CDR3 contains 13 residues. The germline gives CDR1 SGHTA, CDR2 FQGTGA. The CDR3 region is CASSFPGADTQYF. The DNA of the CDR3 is TGTGCCAGCAGCTTTCCGGGGGCAGATACGCAGTATTTT.

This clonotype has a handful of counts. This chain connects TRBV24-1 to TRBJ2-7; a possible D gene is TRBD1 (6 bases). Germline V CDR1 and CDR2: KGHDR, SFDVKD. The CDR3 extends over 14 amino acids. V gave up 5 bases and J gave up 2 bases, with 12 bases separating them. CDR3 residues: CATSANRDPYEQYF. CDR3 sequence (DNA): TGTGCCACCAGTGCTAACAGGGACCCCTACGAGCAGTACTTC.

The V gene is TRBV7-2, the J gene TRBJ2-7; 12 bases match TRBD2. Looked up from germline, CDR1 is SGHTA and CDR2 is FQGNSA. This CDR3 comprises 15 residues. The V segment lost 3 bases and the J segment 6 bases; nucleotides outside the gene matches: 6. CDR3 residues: CASSFLTSGRAEQYF. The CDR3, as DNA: TGTGCCAGCAGCTTCCTGACTAGCGGGAGAGCCGAGCAGTACTTC.

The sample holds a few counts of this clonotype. CDR3 in amino acids: CSARAPLGTNQETQYF. CDR3 DNA: TGCAGTGCTAGAGCGCCGCTTGGGACAAACCAAGAGACCCAGTACTTC. The chain recombines TRBV20-1 with TRBJ2-5; a possible D gene is TRBD1 (6 bases). The CDR3 extends over 16 amino acids. Germline loops: CDR1 DFQATT, CDR2 SNEGSKA (reference sequence). V was pared by 1 base and J by 0 bases, with 15 bases between.